This paragraph reports one T cell receptor beta chain. Its antigen remains unknown. The germline V gene encodes CDR1 DFQATT and CDR2 SNEGSKA (reference sequence). The CDR3 is 17 amino acids. After removal of 5 bases from V and 0 bases from J, the junction contained 15 bases not matched to a gene. The data are from a study of T cells after yellow fever vaccination. Conversion of TCR transcripts into cDNA relied on 5'RACE template switching, which added a universal primer site and UMIs. TCRdb passed the 5' RACE reads through MiXCR, listing each CDR3 protein once. This table has around 500,000 distinct CDR3 sequences, 21% appearing once. The study's findings and limits: Highly abundant clonotypes carried over from the bulk population could end up in FACS-sorted repertoires as contaminants. Peaking on day 5 versus 15, the secondary response was faster but weaker. Booster samples showed a return of most primary-vaccination clones (under 97% CD4, approximately 85% CD8).

The chain employs TRBV20-1 and TRBJ2-5; 7 positions match TRBD1. This clonotype was obtained from a man between 18 and 29 years old who received the YFV17D yellow fever vaccine. The sample in question was PBMCs, obtained roughly 23 days after the first yellow fever vaccination. The CDR3, as DNA: TGCAGTGCTTGTCCCATAGGGACAGCTTATCACCAAGAGACCCAGTACTTC. This translates into CSACPIGTAYHQETQYF.